The T cell receptor beta chain under discussion was sequenced for a study of T cell changes during pregnancy in multiple sclerosis. The J segment lost 6 bases and the V segment lost 3 bases, leaving 4 bases of the junction unmatched. Per the germline V gene, CDR1 is SGHDT and CDR2 is YYEEEE. The CDR3 length is 16 residues. Produced via immunoSEQ multiplex PCR; TCRdb's table is partial and in-frame only. The sample holds some 48,000 clones, about 95% seen once. The J gene is TRBJ2-1, the V gene TRBV5-6; 15 nucleotides match TRBD2. The sequence derives from a female donor with multiple sclerosis, enrolled in a pregnancy study. Here the sequenced sample was CD8+ T cells from peripheral blood mononuclear cells, taken in the first trimester of pregnancy. The CDR3 bases are TGTGCCAGCAGCTCCGGGACTAGCGGGAGGTTCAATGAGCAGTTCTTC. This encodes CASSSGTSGRFNEQFF.